The 14 T cell receptor beta chains listed next were all sequenced from one sample in a study of blood T cell repertoires in COVID-19. Using immunoSEQ multiplex PCR, the repertoire was profiled, and TCRdb retains in-frame clones only, with some absent. The sample lists hundreds of thousands of clones; 75% to 90% were seen once. Sequenced material: peripheral blood. The receptor source for this set is a woman in her 70s with COVID-19, enrolled during active disease.

The CDR3 sequence: CASSYFSTGVDNYGYTF. The DNA of the CDR3 is TGTGCCAGCAGCTATTTTTCTACAGGGGTAGATAACTATGGCTACACCTTC. The rearrangement joins TRBV5-5 to TRBJ1-2; TRBD1 agrees at 7 bases. This CDR3 contains 17 residues. Per the germline V gene, CDR1 is SGHKS and CDR2 is YYEKEE (reference sequence). Germline trimming cut 3 bases from V and 1 base from J; bases unmatched to any gene: 12.

The CDR3 DNA is TGTGCCAGTAGTCTGGGACAGGGCCGTGCCGGGGAGCTGTTTTTT. Amino acids: CASSLGQGRAGELFF. The V gene is TRBV19, the J gene TRBJ2-2; 9 bases line up with TRBD1. This CDR3 region has 15 residues. CDR1 is LNHDA and CDR2 is SQIVND in the germline V gene (reference sequence). V shed 5 bases, J shed 6 bases, and the junction held 7 bases outside the gene matches.

V usage is TRBV6-5 and J usage is TRBJ1-3; 9 bases line up with TRBD1. This CDR3 is 13 amino acids long. Unmatched junction bases numbered 4, after V lost 11 bases and J lost 2 bases. Germline-derived CDR1 and CDR2 are MNHEY and SVGAGI. CDR3 bases: TGTGCCGGGGGGACAGGGCCTGGAAACACCATATATTTT. Encoded protein: CAGGTGPGNTIYF.

The CDR3 DNA reads TGCAGTGCTAGTCGGTCGGGAGTCGAAGCTTTCTTT. Residues: CSASRSGVEAFF. V usage is TRBV20-1 and J usage is TRBJ1-1; D remains ambiguous. The V gene's germline CDR1 is DFQATT and CDR2 SNEGSKA (reference sequence). V was shortened by 3 bases and J by 8 bases, with 13 bases between the two germline ends. The CDR3 is 12 amino acids.

The chain has TRBV9 and TRBJ2-1; D remains unclear. Trimming pared 4 bases from V and 10 bases from J, leaving 18 bases between. The CDR3 length is 14 residues. Germline loops: CDR1 SGDLS, CDR2 YYNGEE. This chain's CDR3 is CASSRRPSEGEQFF. The CDR3 nucleotides are TGTGCCAGCAGCAGGAGACCGTCTGAAGGAGAGCAGTTCTTC.

V gene TRBV6-1 combines with J gene TRBJ1-2; D is unclear. Trimming removed 6 bases at V and 8 bases at J, with 16 bases between. CDR1 is MNHNS, CDR2 SASEGT, per germline. The CDR3 covers 13 residues. The CDR3 region is CASSYLSASGYTF. CDR3 bases: TGTGCCAGCAGCTATCTAAGCGCGTCGGGCTACACCTTC.

This clone was seen a handful of times. The CDR3 loop is CARESGQNNEQFF. The DNA of the CDR3 is TGTGCCAGAGAATCGGGACAGAACAATGAGCAGTTCTTC. The chain is built from TRBV19 and TRBJ2-1, with TRBD1 identical over 7 bases. Germline V gene sequence: CDR1 LNHDA, CDR2 SQIVND (reference sequence). This CDR3 comprises 13 residues. V dropped 9 bases and J dropped 5; count of bases not matched to a gene: 7.

V and J are TRBV5-1 and TRBJ2-3; the D is unclear. Germline CDR1 and CDR2: SGHRS and YFSETQ. This CDR3 region has 13 residues. V was cut by 1 base and J by 6 bases, with 9 bases left in between. The DNA of the CDR3 is TGCGCCAGCAGCTTGTCGAGGCTGGATACGCAGTATTTT. Its protein is CASSLSRLDTQYF.

This clone was counted only a few times. The chain has TRBV2 and TRBJ2-7, with 8 bases that match TRBD2. This CDR3 contains 13 residues. Germline V CDR1 and CDR2: SNHLY, FYNNEI. J gave up 2 bases and V 7 bases, and 4 bases lay outside the gene matches. The CDR3, as DNA: TGTGCCAGCAATGCCGGGGGGGCCTACGAGCAGTACTTC. It encodes CASNAGGAYEQYF.

The chain combines TRBV7-2 with TRBJ2-7; D is perhaps TRBD1 (8 bases). V was cut by 4 bases and J by 2 bases, with 12 bases left in between. From germline, CDR1 is SGHTA and CDR2 FQGNSA. The CDR3 has 14 residues. CDR3 region: CASSWGGQAYEQYF. The CDR3 DNA is TGTGCCAGCAGCTGGGGGGGACAGGCCTACGAGCAGTACTTC.

The chain employs TRBV11-2 and TRBJ2-7; D perhaps matches TRBD1 (6 bases). This CDR3 spans 13 amino acids. The V gene's germline CDR1 is SGHAT and CDR2 FQNNGV. V was cut by 0 bases and J by 6 bases, with 9 bases left in between. CDR3 sequence reads: CASSLDLGAEQYF. CDR3 DNA sequence: TGTGCCAGCAGCTTAGATCTGGGGGCCGAGCAGTACTTC.

J is TRBJ1-2 and V is TRBV6-5, with 7 bases aligning to TRBD1. V shed 4 bases and J 4 bases; nucleotides not matched to a gene: 6. Per germline, CDR1 MNHEY and CDR2 SVGAGI. This CDR3 has 14 residues. CDR3 nucleotides: TGTGCCAGCAGTTCCACTGACAGGGTCTATGGCTACACCTTC. Translating gives CASSSTDRVYGYTF.

The CDR3 DNA reads as TGTGCCAGCAGTGAGGGGGGGCTAGGAACCTACGAGCAGTACTTC. Amino acids: CASSEGGLGTYEQYF. V is TRBV2 and J is TRBJ2-7, with D possibly TRBD2 on 7 matching bases. Germline CDR1 reads SNHLY; CDR2 reads FYNNEI. CDR3 length equals 15 residues. Trimming pared 3 bases from V and 2 bases from J, leaving 14 bases between.

This clone was seen a single time. CDR3 loop: CASSQEPGAYEQYF. The CDR3 DNA follows: TGTGCCAGCAGCCAAGAACCGGGGGCCTACGAGCAGTACTTC. The chain employs TRBV3-1 (or the pseudogene TRBV3-2) and TRBJ2-7, with a tentative D call TRBD2 (6 bases). This CDR3 contains 14 residues. The germline V gene encodes CDR1 LGHDT and CDR2 YNNKEL (reference sequence). Trimming left V 0 bases short and J 2 bases short, with 8 bases between.